Each of the 20 T cell receptor beta chains below was sequenced from the same sample in a study of cytomegalovirus exposure and HLA in healthy donors. The data were produced by immunoSEQ multiplex PCR, yet TCRdb's version contains in-frame clones alone and is incomplete. The sample yields over 150,000 clones, about 89% seen once. The sequencing input was PBMCs. Receptors originate from a young woman in good health and CMV-seropositive.

In this sample, this clone turned up a few times. This rearrangement joins TRBV10-1 to TRBJ2-1; D unresolved. The CDR3 covers 12 residues. Trimming took off 2 bases at V and 8 bases at J, with 7 bases between the two ends. Per the germline V gene, CDR1 is WNHNN and CDR2 is SYGVQD (reference sequence). The CDR3 nucleotides are TGCGCCAGCAGTGAGCTGGCACATGAGCAGTTCTTC. This codes for CASSELAHEQFF.

The chain employs TRBV28 and TRBJ2-7, with D possibly matching TRBD1 (6 bases). V was shortened by 8 bases and J by 2 bases, with 10 bases between the two germline ends. The CDR3 runs to 12 residues. The germline V gene encodes CDR1 MDHEN and CDR2 SYDVKM. The CDR3 bases are TGTGCCAGCCGGGGACACCCCTACGAGCAGTACTTC. Its protein product is CASRGHPYEQYF.

The chain recombines TRBV29-1 with TRBJ2-1; D is possibly TRBD2 (5 bases). Germline assignment: CDR1 SQVTM and CDR2 ANQGSEA. There are 14 residues in the CDR3. Trimming shortened V by 2 bases and J by 13 bases, and 21 bases separated the two germline ends. CDR3 nucleotide sequence: TGCAGCGTTGAATCGGGAAAAGACGGAAACAACCAGTTCTTC. Translating it yields CSVESGKDGNNQFF.

The rearrangement uses TRBV10-3 and TRBJ2-5; 9 nucleotides agree with TRBD2. V trimming: 3 bases; J trimming: 5 bases; junction bases outside the gene matches: 7. Looked up from germline, CDR1 is ENHRY and CDR2 is SYGVKD. This CDR3 spans 15 amino acids. CDR3 protein: CAISDPSGKGETQYF. The CDR3, as DNA: TGTGCCATCAGTGACCCTAGCGGGAAGGGGGAGACCCAGTACTTC.

The CDR3 protein is CASSLGGYEQYF. CDR3 coding DNA: TGCGCCAGCAGCTTGGGCGGCTACGAGCAGTACTTC. This chain links TRBV5-1 with TRBJ2-7; D gene unclear. The CDR3 is 12 residues long. The V and J ends lost 0 bases and 3 bases respectively, with 4 bases between them. CDR1 is SGHRS and CDR2 is YFSETQ in the germline V gene.

This sequence joins TRBV28 and TRBJ1-1, with 10 nucleotides matching TRBD1. The germline V gene encodes CDR1 MDHEN and CDR2 SYDVKM. Unmatched junction bases numbered 7, after V lost 5 bases and J lost 1 base. The CDR3 is 16 residues long. CDR3: CASSARQGAGNTEAFF. The CDR3 DNA reads as TGTGCCAGCAGTGCACGACAGGGGGCAGGGAACACTGAAGCTTTCTTT. Looking up the rest from reference TRBV28 and TRBJ1-1 gives the full variable domain: DVKVTQSSRYLVKRTGEKVFLECVQDMDHENMFWYRQDPGLGLRLIYFSYDVKMKEKGDIPEGYSVSREKKERFSLILESASTNQTSMYLCASSARQGAGNTEAFFGQGTRLTVV.

The chain combines TRBV7-6 with TRBJ2-5; TRBD2 matches 7 bases. J gave up 5 bases and V 5 bases, and 8 bases lay outside the gene matches. This CDR3 has 14 residues. Germline V gives CDR1 SGHVS, CDR2 FNYEAQ. Here the CDR3 reads CASSNRTSWETQYF. In nucleotides, the CDR3 is TGTGCCAGCAGCAACCGGACTAGTTGGGAGACCCAGTACTTC. Looking up the rest from reference TRBV7-6 and TRBJ2-5 gives the full variable domain: GAGVSQSPRYKVTKRGQDVALRCDPISGHVSLYWYRQALGQGPEFLTYFNYEAQQDKSGLPNDRFSAERPEGSISTLTIQRTEQRDSAMYRCASSNRTSWETQYFGPGTRLLVL.

The chain employs TRBV18 and TRBJ2-7, with 9 bases aligning to TRBD2. The germline V gene has CDR1 KGHSH and CDR2 LQKENI. The junction had 9 bases not matched to a gene; V was cut back by 1 base and J by 5 bases. The CDR3 sequence is 16 residues long. CDR3 residues: CASSPQPGLARDEQYF. CDR3 DNA: TGTGCCAGCTCACCACAACCGGGACTAGCTAGGGACGAGCAGTACTTC.

V usage is TRBV9 and J usage is TRBJ2-5; D is unresolved. The germline V gene has CDR1 SGDLS and CDR2 YYNGEE. CDR3 length: 13 amino acids. The ends were cut back, 3 bases at V and 2 bases at J, with 8 bases in the middle. CDR3 in amino acids: CASSAGSQETQYF. In DNA, the CDR3 is TGTGCCAGCAGCGCTGGTAGTCAAGAGACCCAGTACTTC. Full variable domain (remainder filled in from reference TRBV9 and TRBJ2-5): DSGVTQTPKHLITATGQRVTLRCSPRSGDLSVYWYQQSLDQGLQFLIQYYNGEERAKGNILERFSAQQFPDLHSELNLSSLELGDSALYFCASSAGSQETQYFGPGTRLLVL.

The chain links TRBV15 to TRBJ2-3; 7 bases are a match to TRBD2. V gave up 1 base and J gave up 0 bases; unmatched junction bases: 1. Germline V gene data show CDR1 as LNHNV and CDR2 as YYDKDF (reference sequence). This CDR3 region has 15 residues. The CDR3: CATSRGLASTDTQYF. CDR3 nucleotide sequence: TGTGCCACCAGCAGAGGACTAGCAAGCACAGATACGCAGTATTTT. The entire variable domain, with the rest obtained from reference TRBV15 and TRBJ2-3, is as follows: DAMVIQNPRYQVTQFGKPVTLSCSQTLNHNVMYWYQQKSSQAPKLLFHYYDKDFNNEADTPDNFQSRRPNTSFCFLDIRSPGLGDTAMYLCATSRGLASTDTQYFGPGTRLTVL.

V is TRBV5-6 and J is TRBJ1-5, with D uncertain. This CDR3 has 14 amino acids. Trimming removed 4 bases from V and 1 base from J, with 9 bases in between. The germline V gene has CDR1 SGHDT and CDR2 YYEEEE. The CDR3, as DNA: TGTGCCAGCAGCGGAGGAGGGAGCAATCAGCCCCAGCATTTT. It translates to CASSGGGSNQPQHF. Full variable domain (missing parts from reference TRBV5-6 and TRBJ1-5): DAGVTQSPTHLIKTRGQQVTLRCSPKSGHDTVSWYQQALGQGPQFIFQYYEEEERQRGNFPDRFSGHQFPNYSSELNVNALLLGDSALYLCASSGGGSNQPQHFGDGTRLSIL.

The chain has TRBV30 and TRBJ2-3, with 10 nucleotides matching TRBD1. The germline gives CDR1 GTSNPN, CDR2 SVGIG (reference sequence). The trim removed 0 bases at V and 4 bases at J, leaving 10 bases unmatched. CDR3 length equals 17 residues. The CDR3 bases are TGTGCCTGGAGTGTAAGGTCCGGGACAGGGGTATCAGATACGCAGTATTTT. It encodes CAWSVRSGTGVSDTQYF.

The chain has TRBV6-1 and TRBJ1-4; 7 nucleotides align to TRBD1. This CDR3 spans 15 amino acids. V dropped 5 bases and J dropped 8; count of bases not matched to a gene: 11. Germline V CDR1 and CDR2: MNHNS, SASEGT. Here the CDR3 DNA reads TGTGCCAGCAGTAACCTAGGGGGCGCGGGGGAAAAACTGTTTTTT. This gives the protein CASSNLGGAGEKLFF.

The chain is built from TRBV27 and TRBJ2-1; 7 nucleotides align to TRBD2. V lost 7 bases and J lost 7; bases outside the gene matches: 16. Germline CDR1 and CDR2: MNHEY and SMNVEV (reference sequence). The CDR3 length is 16 residues. In DNA form, the CDR3 reads TGTGCCAGCACCCCGGGTGCGGGAGAAACTTGGAATGAGCAGTTCTTC. It translates to CASTPGAGETWNEQFF.

This rearrangement joins TRBV6-1 to TRBJ1-1; 10 bases agree with TRBD1. CDR3 size: 14 residues. Germline trimming cut 7 bases from V and 0 bases from J; bases unmatched to any gene: 2. Germline CDR1 is MNHNS and CDR2 is SASEGT. The CDR3 DNA sequence: TGTGCCAGCATTGGGACAGGGGTGAACACTGAAGCTTTCTTT. It is translated as CASIGTGVNTEAFF.

V is TRBV4-1 and J is TRBJ2-1, with D uncertain. V gave up 0 bases and J gave up 4 bases, with 7 bases separating them. Germline V CDR1 and CDR2: MGHRA, YSYEKL. The CDR3 has 14 amino acids. This CDR3 is CASSQDNYYNEQFF. The DNA of the CDR3 is TGCGCCAGCAGCCAAGATAACTATTACAATGAGCAGTTCTTC.

The V and J genes are TRBV6-5 and TRBJ1-4, with 8 nucleotides matching TRBD1. This CDR3 region has 16 residues. V was clipped by 4 bases and J by 0 bases; unmatched bases: 4. Germline CDR1 reads MNHEY; CDR2 reads SVGAGI. CDR3 sequence: CASSFLQGATNEKLFF. The CDR3 nucleotides are TGTGCCAGCAGTTTCCTACAGGGGGCAACTAATGAAAAACTGTTTTTT.

This chain links TRBV9 with TRBJ2-1, with TRBD2 identical over 11 bases. The CDR3 contains 16 residues. CDR1 and CDR2 from the germline V gene are SGDLS and YYNGEE. Trimming cost V 4 bases and J 6 bases; bases outside gene matches: 9. The CDR3 region is CASSLSGTSGFNEQFF. In DNA form, the CDR3 reads TGTGCCAGCAGCCTCTCTGGGACTAGCGGATTCAATGAGCAGTTCTTC.

The J gene is TRBJ2-5, the V gene TRBV29-1; no firm D call. This CDR3 has 12 amino acids. The V end lost 4 bases, the J end lost 1 base, and 7 bases lay between the germline ends. Germline V gives CDR1 SQVTM, CDR2 ANQGSEA. CDR3 residues: CSVARLQETQYF. In DNA, the CDR3 is TGCAGCGTTGCGCGGCTCCAAGAGACCCAGTACTTC.

This chain links TRBV6-5 with TRBJ1-3; tentatively, D is TRBD1 (5 bases). Germline V lookup: CDR1 MNHEY, CDR2 SVGAGI. V lost 7 bases, J lost 0 bases, and 10 bases lay in between. There are 14 residues in the CDR3. CDR3 sequence (DNA): TGTGCCAGCACCACGGGGGGCTCTGGAAACACCATATATTTT. It yields the protein CASTTGGSGNTIYF.